A single sample gave rise to the 10 T cell receptor beta chains below, sequenced in a study of T cells in Graves' hyperthyroidism and ophthalmopathy. RNA transcripts provided the source from which TCR beta CDR3 regions were amplified. During a first-round RT-PCR of the TCR CDR3, the HTBI primer set was used. TCRdb re-analysed the multiplex PCR reads in MiXCR, keeping a single row per CDR3 protein. Here the sample spans roughly 840,000 distinct CDR3 sequences, 35% to 40% being singletons. Sequencing input: blood. The receptors were gathered from a man aged 18 to 29 with Graves' hyperthyroidism.

The V gene is TRBV12-5, the J gene TRBJ1-6; 10 bases align to TRBD1. V lost 4 bases, J lost 8 bases, and 2 bases stayed unmatched. The germline CDR1 and CDR2 sequences are LGHNT and FRNRAP. The length of the CDR3 is 14 residues. CDR3 in amino acids: CASGSGTGDSPLHF. CDR3 DNA: TGTGCTAGTGGTTCCGGGACAGGGGATTCACCCCTCCACTTT. Complete variable domain (other parts from reference TRBV12-5 and TRBJ1-6): DARVTQTPRHKVTEMGQEVTMRCQPILGHNTVFWYRQTMMQGLELLAYFRNRAPLDDSGMPKDRFSAEMPDATLATLKIQPSEPRDSAVYFCASGSGTGDSPLHFGNGTRLTVT.

Points on this clonotype: In this CDR3 the conserved last residue, phenylalanine or tryptophan, is missing, so a read error is likely. The DNA is omitted, as the CDR3 cannot be located on it reliably, and the CDR3 follows TCRdb's listing. The chain combines TRBV15 with TRBJ1-6. Termini included, the CDR3 measures 10 amino acids. Germline CDR1 is LNHNV and CDR2 is YYDKDF (reference sequence). CDR3 sequence: CATSRDGSHS.

The chain is built from TRBV7-6 and TRBJ1-3; 7 bases agree with TRBD1. Germline values: CDR1 SGHVS, CDR2 FNYEAQ. The CDR3 spans 15 residues. After removal of 5 bases from V and 2 bases from J, the junction contained 6 bases not matched to a gene. DNA of the CDR3: TGTGCCAGCAGCACCCCGACAGGGACTGGAAACACCATATATTTT. Protein: CASSTPTGTGNTIYF.

This chain joins TRBV19 and TRBJ2-2, with a tentative D call TRBD2 (5 bases). Per the germline V gene, CDR1 is LNHDA and CDR2 is SQIVND (reference sequence). With 6 bases removed from V and 0 bases from J, the gap between germline ends came to 11 bases. This CDR3 has 15 amino acids. This chain's CDR3 is CASRRVDTNTGELFF. The CDR3 DNA reads TGTGCCAGTAGGAGGGTGGATACGAACACCGGGGAGCTGTTTTTT.

The gene calls are TRBV20-1 and TRBJ1-3; D gene ambiguous. CDR3 length: 14 residues. From germline, CDR1 is DFQATT and CDR2 SNEGSKA (reference sequence). The V gene lost 4 bases and the J gene lost 2 bases, with 12 bases spanning the gap. The CDR3 region is CSAMFEGPGNTIYF. DNA for the CDR3: TGCAGTGCTATGTTTGAGGGTCCTGGAAACACCATATATTTT.

The V call is TRBV6-1, the J call TRBJ1-5; D is uncertain. This CDR3 has 12 residues. CDR1 MNHNS and CDR2 SASEGT come from the germline V gene. Trimming stripped 7 bases from V and 10 bases from J, with 14 bases between. This CDR3 reads CASNPTRTPQHF. The CDR3 coding sequence is TGTGCCAGCAATCCTACCCGGACTCCCCAGCATTTT.

This clonotype was counted ten times or more. J is TRBJ1-1 and V is TRBV7-9; TRBD1 is a possible D gene (6 bases). The length of the CDR3 is 15 residues. The germline CDR1 and CDR2 sequences are SEHNR and FQNEAQ (reference sequence). Trimming took 5 bases from V and 2 from J, leaving 15 bases between them. The CDR3 DNA reads as TGTGCCAGCAGCCAAAACAGGGAGTCAAACACTGAAGCTTTCTTT. This gives the protein CASSQNRESNTEAFF.

This clonotype was observed a few times. The J gene is TRBJ2-7, the V gene TRBV6-2 or TRBV6-3; 11 positions match TRBD1. There are 15 residues in the CDR3. The germline V gene encodes CDR1 MNHEY and CDR2 SVGEGT. V shed 0 bases and J 7 bases; nucleotides not matched to a gene: 5. This chain's CDR3 is CASSYSSDRGREQYF. DNA of the CDR3: TGTGCCAGCAGTTACTCGTCGGACAGGGGGCGAGAGCAGTACTTC.

The CDR3 loop reads CASSSKAGMNTEAFF. CDR3 DNA: TGTGCCAGCAGCTCGAAGGCGGGGATGAACACTGAAGCTTTCTTT. The chain has TRBV4-2 and TRBJ1-1; no clear D. Trimming shortened V by 5 bases and J by 0 bases, and 13 bases separated the two germline ends. The V gene's germline CDR1 is LGHNA and CDR2 YNFKEQ. The CDR3 consists of 15 residues.

At least ten counts were recorded for this clonotype. J is TRBJ1-1 and V is TRBV19; D gene unclear. CDR3 length: 12 amino acids. With 6 bases removed from V and 1 base from J, the gap between germline ends came to 6 bases. Germline values: CDR1 LNHDA, CDR2 SQIVND (reference sequence). Written as DNA, the CDR3 is TGTGCCAGTAGGACCGAGAACACTGAAGCTTTCTTT. Its protein product is CASRTENTEAFF.